A single TCR beta chain is shown here with its context. There is no known antigen for this receptor. No qualities accompany the bases; no much larger clone lies one base away. The sample originates from a study of T-cell memory formation after mild COVID-19 (dated by TCRdb to the early 2020s). About the investigation overall: TCR sequence clusters from the two donors were largely donor specific. Longitudinal TCRalpha and TCRbeta repertoire sequencing tracked T-cell clones expanding and contracting after mild COVID-19 in a couple of donors. Two young, previously healthy adult volunteers, one female and one male, were included in the cohort.

The sequencing machine was an Illumina NovaSeq 6000. TCRalpha and TCRbeta cDNA libraries were built by 5'RACE with constant-segment primers, adding sample barcodes and unique molecular identifiers. RNA was extracted from every sample with Trizol reagent. Libraries were amplified in two PCR steps, with a second sample barcode and Illumina TruSeq adapters added in the second step. Sequencing of the libraries was done on an Illumina NovaSeq, producing 2 x 150 bp paired-end reads. On the study's bioinformatics: With migec v1.2.7, reads were demultiplexed and then collapsed into UMI-guided consensus sequences. Using mixcr v2.1.11, UMI consensuses were aligned to TRA and TRB V and J templates and then assembled into clonotypes. Clonotypes were classified as expanded or contracted when called significant by both edgeR and NoisET, with noise models trained on biological replicates. For edgeR calls, the cutoffs were a false discovery rate-adjusted p below 0.01 and a log2 fold-change threshold of 1. As an exploratory analysis of dynamics, max-normalized trajectories of the 1000 most abundant clonotypes were examined by PCA with hierarchical clustering. Each responding clone was given a CD4 or CD8 phenotype based on the CD4+ and CD8+ repertoires, which had been sequenced separately. The public reads were reanalyzed by TCRdb: fastp trimming at Q25, MiXCR alignment, in-frame beta chains only. Rows are combined by CDR3 protein, so each entry shows the most common genes and DNA. These V and J calls originate from TCRdb's pipeline instead of the authors' own analysis. This sample is represented by a few hundred thousand distinct CDR3 sequences; about a sixth of them were singletons. Roughly 21% of the sample is held by the ten biggest clonotypes.

Overall study results and their limits: Contracting CD4+ clones turned up mainly in the CM and EM memory subsets, whereas EMRA was where CD8+ clones were enriched. Some responding clones were detected in pre-infection memory, suggesting pre-existing cross-reactive memory T cells joined the SARS-CoV-2 response. Clones contracting from day 15 to 85 had balanced CD4/CD8 phenotypes, while a second wave expanding from day 15 to 37 was biased towards CD4+. The study covered only a couple of mild cases, and larger cohorts including severe cases with pre-infection samples were considered necessary. The second-wave clones that peaked on day 37 were not confirmed to be SARS-CoV-2 specific.

Ficoll-Paque density gradient centrifugation was the method used to isolate PBMCs. V and J lose 3 bases and 5 bases, and a span of 22 bases separates them. Measured from the cysteine to the phenylalanine, the CDR3 is 17 residues long. Only the CDR3 DNA is retained, 51 bases long and in frame from the first base. CDR1 and CDR2 were assigned from the germline V gene as KGHSH and LQKENI. This receptor was taken from a young man who had mild COVID-19 (a few samples of this study predate the infection). The sample titles of this study are shuffled in the database, so cell type and time point are left out; the donor was told from shared clones. The chain couples TRBV18 to TRBJ1-1; no D segment can be confidently identified. The sample taken for sequencing was PBMCs or a T cell subset sorted from them (not recorded which). CDR3 loop: CASSPVGGRGLETEAFF. The DNA sequence reads TGTGCCAGCTCACCGGTTGGAGGGCGTGGGTTAGAAACTGAAGCTTTCTTT.